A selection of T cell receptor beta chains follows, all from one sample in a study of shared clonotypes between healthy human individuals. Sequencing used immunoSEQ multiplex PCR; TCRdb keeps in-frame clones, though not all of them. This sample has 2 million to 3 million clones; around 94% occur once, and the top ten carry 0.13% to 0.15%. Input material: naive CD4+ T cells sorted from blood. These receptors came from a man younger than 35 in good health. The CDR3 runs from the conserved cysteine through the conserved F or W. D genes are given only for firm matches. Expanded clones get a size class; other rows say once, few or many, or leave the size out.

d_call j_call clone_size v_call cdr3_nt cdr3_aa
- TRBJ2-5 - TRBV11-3 TGTGCCAGCAGCCTTACCTCAGGGGCCCAAGAGACCCAGTACTTC CASSLTSGAQETQYF
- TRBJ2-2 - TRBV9 TGTGCCAGCAGCGCATTACAGAACACCGGGGAGCTGTTTTTT CASSALQNTGELFF
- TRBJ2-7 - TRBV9 TGTGCCAGCAGCCCTGTCCTCCCGCCTTACGAGCAGTACTTC CASSPVLPPYEQYF
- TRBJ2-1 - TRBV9 TGTGCCAGCAGCGTAGGAGGGGGGGCCATCGACAATGAGCAGTTCTTC CASSVGGGAIDNEQFF
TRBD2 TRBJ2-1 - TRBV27 TGTGCCAGCAGTTTAGAGGGGACTAGCGGGAGCGATGAGCAGTTCTTC CASSLEGTSGSDEQFF
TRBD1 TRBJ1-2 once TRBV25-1 TGTGCCAGCATTGAGGGGGCCGGGGATGGCTACACCTTC CASIEGAGDGYTF
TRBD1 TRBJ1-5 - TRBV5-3 TGTGCCAGAAGCTTGGTGGGACAGGGCAATCAGCCCCAGCATTTT CARSLVGQGNQPQHF
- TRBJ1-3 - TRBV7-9 TGTGCCAGCAGCGCCAAGGACTCTGGAAACACCATATATTTT CASSAKDSGNTIYF
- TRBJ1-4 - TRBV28 TGTGCCAGCACCGTGGTAAGGTGGCCTGCAACTAATGAAAAACTGTTTTTT CASTVVRWPATNEKLFF
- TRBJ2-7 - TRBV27 TGTGCCAGCAGTTCCCCCCAGGGGAGGGAGCAGTACTTC CASSSPQGREQYF
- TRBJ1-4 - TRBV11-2 TGTGCCAGCAGCTTAGAAGGGAGGCCAAGTAATGAAAAACTGTTTTTT CASSLEGRPSNEKLFF
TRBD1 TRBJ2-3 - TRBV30 TGTGCCTGGAGCCGGACAGGGCGTGGAGATACGCAGTATTTT CAWSRTGRGDTQYF
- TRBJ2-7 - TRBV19 TGTGCCAGTGGACTTCCCGACAACGAGCAGTACTTC CASGLPDNEQYF
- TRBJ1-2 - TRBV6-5 TGTGCCAGCAGTTACGTGTGGGGGGGGCCGAATGGCTACACCTTC CASSYVWGGPNGYTF
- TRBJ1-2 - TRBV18 TGTGCCAGCTCACCATTATCACAGAACTATGGCTACACCTTC CASSPLSQNYGYTF
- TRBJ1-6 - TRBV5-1 TGCGCCAGCAGCTTGGCCTCGGGAGGATCACCCCTCCACTTT CASSLASGGSPLHF
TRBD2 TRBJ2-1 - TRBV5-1 TGCGCCAGCAGCTTTCCGGGAGGCTCTCGTACTGAGCAGTTCTTC CASSFPGGSRTEQFF
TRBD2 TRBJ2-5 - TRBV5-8 TGTGCCAGCAGCAAGCCGGGGGGATGGGAGACCCAGTACTTC CASSKPGGWETQYF
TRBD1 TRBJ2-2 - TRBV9 TGTGCCAGCAGCGCCGGGACAGGGGTTTCCGGGGAGCTGTTTTTT CASSAGTGVSGELFF
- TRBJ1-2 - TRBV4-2 TGTGCCAGCAGCCAAGATGTTAACGGGGCCTCCGGGAGTGCTGGCTACACCTTC CASSQDVNGASGSAGYTF
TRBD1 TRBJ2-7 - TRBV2 TGTGCCACCGCCGGGACAGGCTTTGGGGAGCAGTACTTC CATAGTGFGEQYF
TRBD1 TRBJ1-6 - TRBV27 TGTGCCAGCCGGGACAGAATCAGACTCCGTAATTCACCCCTCCACTTT CASRDRIRLRNSPLHF
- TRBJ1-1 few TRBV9 TGTGCCAGCAGCGTAGGGGCAGGGTTGGCAGCTTTCTTT CASSVGAGLAAFF
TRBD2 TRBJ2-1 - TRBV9 TGTGCCAGCAGCGTAGTGGCTAGCGGGAGAGGTGGGGAGCAGTTCTTC CASSVVASGRGGEQFF
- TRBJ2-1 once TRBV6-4 TGTGCCAGCAGCGCCGGGACCTTACGGTACAATGAGCAGTTCTTC CASSAGTLRYNEQFF
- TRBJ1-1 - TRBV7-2 TGTGCCAGCAGCCCCGCTAATGGGGGGAACACTGAAGCTTTCTTT CASSPANGGNTEAFF
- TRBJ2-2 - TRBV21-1 TGTGCCAGCGTCAAGGCGACCGGGGAGCTGTTTTTT CASVKATGELFF
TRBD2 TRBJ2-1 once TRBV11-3 TGTGCCAGCAGCTTAACTAGCGTCTACAATGAGCAGTTCTTC CASSLTSVYNEQFF
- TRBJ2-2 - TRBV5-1 TGCGCCAGCAGCTTGGACAGGCCCGGGGAGCTGTTTTTT CASSLDRPGELFF
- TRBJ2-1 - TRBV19 TGTGCCAGTGCAGTGGGGGTGGGCGATGAGCAGTTCTTC CASAVGVGDEQFF
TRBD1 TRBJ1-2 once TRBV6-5 TGTGCCAGCACAAGGGGGCGTCAATATGGCTACACCTTC CASTRGRQYGYTF
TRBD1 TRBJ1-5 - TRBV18 TGTGCCAGCTCACGCCCCGGGACAGCCAGCAATCAGCCCCAGCATTTT CASSRPGTASNQPQHF
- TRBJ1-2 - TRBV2 TGTGCCAGCATCGAGCGACGGAACTATGGCTACACCTTC CASIERRNYGYTF
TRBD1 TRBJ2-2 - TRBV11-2 TGTGCCAGCAGCTCCGGGACAGCCGGGGAGCTGTTTTTT CASSSGTAGELFF
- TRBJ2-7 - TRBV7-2 TGTGCCAGCGGGACAAACTACGAGCAGTACTTC CASGTNYEQYF
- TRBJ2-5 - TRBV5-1 TGCGCCAGCAGCTTGGAGGCCCCGGGTAAGGAGACCCAGTACTTC CASSLEAPGKETQYF
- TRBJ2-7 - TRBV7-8 TGTGCCAGCAGCCCGACTGATCGGGGCTACGAGCAGTACTTC CASSPTDRGYEQYF
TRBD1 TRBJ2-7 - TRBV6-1 TGTGCCAGCAGTGGTCTGGGACAGGGTCTCTACGAGCAGTACTTC CASSGLGQGLYEQYF
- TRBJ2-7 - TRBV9 TGTGCCAGCAGCGTAGGCCATGGGGACTACGAGCAGTACTTC CASSVGHGDYEQYF
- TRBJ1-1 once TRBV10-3 TGTGCCATCAGTGGATCTAGCATGAACACTGAAGCTTTCTTT CAISGSSMNTEAFF